These 6 T cell receptor beta chains originate from one sample sequenced in a study of T cells after yellow fever vaccination. TCRdb analysed the 5' RACE reads with MiXCR anew, one entry per CDR3 protein. Of about 630,000 distinct CDR3 sequences in the sample, about 12% were seen once. The sequencing used PBMCs, collected on the day of the yellow fever booster vaccination. The receptors were sampled from a man in his thirties or forties who received the YFV17D yellow fever vaccine.

The chain joins TRBV20-1 to TRBJ2-5, with D uncertain. The V end lost 3 bases, the J end lost 5 bases, and 7 bases lay between the germline ends. This CDR3 comprises 11 residues. The germline gives CDR1 DFQATT, CDR2 SNEGSKA (reference sequence). CDR3 sequence (DNA): TGCAGTGCTAGCCTGTGGGAGACCCAGTACTTC. Translated: CSASLWETQYF.

This clonotype was counted between two and nine times. The chain joins TRBV29-1 to TRBJ2-2, with D unclear. The V gene's germline CDR1 is SQVTM and CDR2 ANQGSEA. CDR3 size: 12 residues. Trimming left V 6 bases short and J 7 bases short, with 12 bases between. This chain's CDR3 is CSVVLQLGELFF. The DNA for the CDR3 is TGCAGCGTCGTGCTACAGCTCGGGGAGCTGTTTTTT.

This clonotype occurred many times. The genes are TRBV5-1 and TRBJ1-1; 9 nucleotides agree with TRBD1. Germline assignment: CDR1 SGHRS and CDR2 YFSETQ. J was trimmed by 5 bases and V by 6 bases; bases with no gene match: 8. The CDR3 consists of 14 residues. CDR3 DNA: TGCGCCAGCACCAAGACAGGGGGAGCGACTGAAGCTTTCTTT. This codes for CASTKTGGATEAFF.

This clonotype was found a few times. This chain links TRBV10-3 with TRBJ2-1, with 10 bases that match TRBD2. J was trimmed by 1 base and V by 7 bases; bases with no gene match: 4. Germline V gene data show CDR1 as ENHRY and CDR2 as SYGVKD. The CDR3 extends over 15 amino acids. The DNA for the CDR3 is TGTGCCATCAACCAAGCGGGAGGGTCCTACAATGAGCAGTTCTTC. This codes for CAINQAGGSYNEQFF.

The gene calls are TRBV6-2 or TRBV6-3 and TRBJ2-1, with D perhaps given as TRBD1 or TRBD2 (6 bases each). This CDR3 contains 14 residues. Germline-derived CDR1 and CDR2 are MNHEY and SVGEGT. V was shortened by 9 bases and J by 2 bases, with 14 bases between the two germline ends. Written as DNA, the CDR3 is TGTGCCAGTAGTAAGGGGGGAGCCTACAATGAGCAGTTCTTC. It translates to CASSKGGAYNEQFF.

The rearrangement joins TRBV30 to TRBJ2-4, with 7 bases fitting TRBD2. V lost 0 bases and J lost 0; bases outside the gene matches: 17. The CDR3 has 20 amino acids. Germline V gene sequence: CDR1 GTSNPN, CDR2 SVGIG (reference sequence). The CDR3 DNA is TGTGCCTGGAGTGTATTCTCTTCTTCCGGGACTACATTAGCCAAAAACATTCAGTACTTC. Encoded protein: CAWSVFSSSGTTLAKNIQYF.